This T cell receptor beta chain was documented in a study of T-cell reconstitution after alpha-beta-depleted transplantation in children. On this clonotype: Its antigen is unidentified.

The CDR3 sequence is 18 residues long. Trimming removed 4 bases at V and 7 bases at J, with 27 bases between. Germline CDR1 and CDR2: SGHAT and FQNNGV. The authors prepared the TCRbeta library with unique molecular identifiers. Each CDR3 protein is one row after TCRdb ran MiXCR on the PCR reads. The data contain around 440,000 distinct CDR3 sequences, more than 9% of them seen just once; the ten biggest clones take up approximately 2%. Findings and limits, study-wide: Some patients owed their high day-60 TCRbeta diversity to surviving recipient T cells and thymic progenitors.

This chain joins TRBV11-2 and TRBJ2-3; unclear D gene. The TCR sequence derives from a child aged 2-15 years with inherited bone marrow failure, due to receive a stem cell transplant. Specimen: PBMCs, collected before TCRalphabeta/CD19-depleted stem cell transplant. CDR3 bases: TGTGCCAGCAGCTCAGAGACTCCGGGTGTCCTTCCGCCTCATACGCAGTATTTT. This gives the protein CASSSETPGVLPPHTQYF.